This T cell receptor beta chain was captured in a study of blood T cell repertoires in COVID-19. Trimming removed 5 bases from V and 7 bases from J; junction bases left unmatched: 12. This CDR3 comprises 15 residues. The germline CDR1 and CDR2 sequences are SNHLY and FYNNEI. Authors' processing steps: For nucleated cells, counts were estimated from reference gene primer amplification. The assay was immunoSEQ multiplex PCR, and TCRdb's table has in-frame clones only and misses some. V and J calls and clone size are those listed in that table; D and trimming were worked out from the DNA. The data show some 230,000 clones, roughly 84% seen once. In its sample, this clone was seen once.

The clonotype originates from a man aged 50-60 years who had recovered from COVID-19. J is TRBJ2-3 and V is TRBV2, with 7 bases that match TRBD2. Sequenced input: peripheral blood. CDR3 DNA: TGTGCCAGCAGTCGCTCTAGCGGAGAGGGATATACGCAGTATTTT. Its protein is CASSRSSGEGYTQYF.